The table lists the clone carrying this T cell receptor beta chain with many counts. V was pared by 3 bases and J by 9 bases, with 18 bases between. The CDR3 runs 13 residues. Germline assignment: CDR1 DFQATT and CDR2 SNEGSKA (reference sequence). TCRdb re-analysed the 5' RACE reads in MiXCR, keeping a single row per CDR3 protein. The sample includes tens of thousands of distinct CDR3 sequences, approximately 10% seen only once; the top ten take around 4.2%. The entry originates in a study of early T cells in non-severe SARS-CoV-2 infection. The sample comprised whole blood. This chain joins TRBV20-1 and TRBJ2-7, with D possibly TRBD2 on 5 matching bases. The receptor was isolated from an adult who was a healthcare worker with PCR-confirmed SARS-CoV-2 infection or an uninfected control (not recorded which). Here the CDR3 reads CSARHPGPGVQYF. For the CDR3, the DNA is TGCAGTGCTAGGCACCCTGGACCCGGGGTGCAGTACTTC.